Included here is one T cell receptor (beta chain) sequence, with context. Antigen specificity is unknown. Indicated time point: persistent/refractory GD, antithyroid drugs over 5 years with positive TRAb. Extracted PBMC RNA gave rise to the TCR library. The record originates from a study of regulatory T cells in long-lasting Graves disease. Study-wide background: Persistent Graves' disease denoted over 5 years of antithyroid drugs plus positive TSH receptor antibodies. General observations from the study: Analysis covered peripheral blood alone, not thyroid tissue. Newly diagnosed Graves' patients exceeded persistent ones in TCR diversity.

Arm-PCR of CDR3 regions and iRepertoire HTBI primers were the basis on which TCR beta libraries were built. Via MiXCR, TCRdb re-called the multiplex PCR reads, giving one row per CDR3 protein. The sample records around 450,000 distinct CDR3 sequences, 20% to 25% being singletons. Germline values: CDR1 SGHTA, CDR2 FQGTGA. The CDR3 contains 16 residues. V dropped 1 base and J dropped 2 bases, with 15 bases sitting between them. This chain connects TRBV7-3 to TRBJ2-7, with D perhaps given as TRBD1 or TRBD2 (5 bases each). The clonotype comes from a female donor with Graves disease. The sequences come from peripheral blood mononuclear cells (PBMCs), collected when the disease was refractory, from a patient treated with antithyroid drugs. The CDR3 nucleotides are TGTGCCAGCAGCTTAATGCCGTTTGGGGGAACCTACGAGCAGTACTTC. Its protein product is CASSLMPFGGTYEQYF.